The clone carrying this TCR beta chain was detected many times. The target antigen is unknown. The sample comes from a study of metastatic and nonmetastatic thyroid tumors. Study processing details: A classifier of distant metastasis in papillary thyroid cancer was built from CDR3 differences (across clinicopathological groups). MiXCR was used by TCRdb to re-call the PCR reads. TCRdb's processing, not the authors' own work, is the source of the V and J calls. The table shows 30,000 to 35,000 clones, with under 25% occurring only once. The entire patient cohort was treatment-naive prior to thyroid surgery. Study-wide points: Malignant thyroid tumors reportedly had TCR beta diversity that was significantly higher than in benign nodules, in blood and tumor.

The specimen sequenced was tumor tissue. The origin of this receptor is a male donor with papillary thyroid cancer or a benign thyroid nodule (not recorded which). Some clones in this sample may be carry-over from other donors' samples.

CDR3 sequence reads: CASSVDLNTGELFF. CDR3 coding DNA: TGCGCCAGCAGCGTGGATTTAAACACCGGGGAGCTGTTTTTT. The chain combines TRBV5-1 with TRBJ2-2; D not certain. CDR3 size: 14 residues. Germline CDR1 is SGHRS and CDR2 is YFSETQ. Trimming shortened V by 4 bases and J by 2 bases, and 9 bases separated the two germline ends.